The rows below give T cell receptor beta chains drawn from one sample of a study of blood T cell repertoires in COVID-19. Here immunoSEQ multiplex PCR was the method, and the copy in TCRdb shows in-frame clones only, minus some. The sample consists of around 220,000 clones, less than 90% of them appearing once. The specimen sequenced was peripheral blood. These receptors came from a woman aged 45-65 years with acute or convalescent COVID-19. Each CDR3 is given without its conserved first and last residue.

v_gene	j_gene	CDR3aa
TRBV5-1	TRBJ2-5	ASSRGSYRGQETQY
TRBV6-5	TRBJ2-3	ASSYSRSSDTQY
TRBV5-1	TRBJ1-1	ASRWQGGTEAF
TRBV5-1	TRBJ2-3	ASSLISDTQY
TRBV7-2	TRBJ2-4	ASSVQLAKNIQY
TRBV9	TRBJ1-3	ASSLFRQGAGNTIY
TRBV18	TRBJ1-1	ASSPRRGGTEAF
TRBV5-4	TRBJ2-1	ASSLTSGGRNEQF
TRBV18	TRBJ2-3	ASSPGLAGATTDTQY
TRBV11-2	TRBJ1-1	ASSLEGGHYEAF
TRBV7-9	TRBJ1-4	ASSLPEGLEKLF
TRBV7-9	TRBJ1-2	ASSLRDQGQFGYT
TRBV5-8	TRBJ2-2	ASSQTGELF
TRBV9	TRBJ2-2	ASSVVVAGATGELF
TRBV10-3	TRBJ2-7	AISALAPSYEQY
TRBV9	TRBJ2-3	ASSVGSGVTTDTQY
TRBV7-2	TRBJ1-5	ASSEKGGQPQH
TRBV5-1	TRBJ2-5	ASSSGQPQETQY